This entry describes one T cell receptor (beta chain). What it binds is not known. From germline, CDR1 is SGHTS and CDR2 YDEGEE. The CDR3 runs to 17 residues. Trimming left V 3 bases short and J 5 bases short, with 24 bases between. The entry originates in a study of cytomegalovirus exposure and HLA in healthy donors. Study-level information: Out of fewer than 400 genotyped donors, around 80% belonged to the Caucasian-associated ancestry cluster. Regarding the study as a whole: Per a prior analysis, the majority of TCR beta V segments were productive roughly 90% or roughly 30% of the time.

The PCR contained 60 Vbeta and 13 Jbeta primers. Profiling relied on immunoSEQ multiplex PCR, and the TCRdb table lists in-frame clones only, not all of them. The sample comprises around 180,000 clones, around 82% of which are singletons, and around 2.5% rests with the top ten. V usage is TRBV5-8 and J usage is TRBJ2-7; maybe TRBD2 (7 bases). The clonotype was recovered from a man between 60 and 75 years old in good health and CMV-seronegative. The sample taken for sequencing was PBMCs. This CDR3 is CASSYHGRLGGGDEQYF. The CDR3 nucleotides read TGTGCCAGCAGCTATCACGGGAGATTGGGGGGGGGCGACGAGCAGTACTTC.